This TCR beta chain was captured in a study of radiation and T cells in renal cell carcinoma. Study-wide results and caveats: No pretreatment tumor biopsies were available for baseline clonotypes.

CDR1 and CDR2 (germline): SGHAT, FQNNGV. V lost 2 bases to trimming and J lost 10 bases; unmatched junction nucleotides: 15. This CDR3 contains 18 residues. TCRdb keeps only in-frame clones here, not all; method: immunoSEQ multiplex PCR. Of around 74,000 clones detected, around four fifths appear once; the ten largest clones hold over 2%. This clone occurred once. Its antigen is undetermined. Noted time point: blood 4 weeks post-SBRT, at nephrectomy. As to treatment: 15 Gy SBRT to primary tumor, nephrectomy 4 weeks later. This sequence joins TRBV11-2 and TRBJ2-1, with 12 bases fitting TRBD2. The source was blood, collected from a patient whose treatment included radiotherapy and nephrectomy. The origin of this receptor is a woman aged 60-75 years with renal cell carcinoma. The CDR3 spells CASSLLRGGLAGLGEQFF. The DNA for the CDR3 is TGTGCCAGCAGCTTATTGCGAGGGGGACTAGCGGGCCTTGGAGAGCAGTTCTTC.